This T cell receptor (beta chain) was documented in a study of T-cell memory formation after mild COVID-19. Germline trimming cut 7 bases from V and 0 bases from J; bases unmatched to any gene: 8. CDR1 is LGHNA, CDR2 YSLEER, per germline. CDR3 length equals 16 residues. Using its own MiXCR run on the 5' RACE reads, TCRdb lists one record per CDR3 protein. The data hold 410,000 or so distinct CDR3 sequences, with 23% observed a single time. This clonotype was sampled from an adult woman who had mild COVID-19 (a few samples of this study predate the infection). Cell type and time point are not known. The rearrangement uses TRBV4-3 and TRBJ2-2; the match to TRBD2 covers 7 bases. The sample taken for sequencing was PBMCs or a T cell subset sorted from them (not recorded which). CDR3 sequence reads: CASNPGGGTNTGELFF. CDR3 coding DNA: TGCGCCAGCAATCCCGGGGGAGGGACGAACACCGGGGAGCTGTTTTTT.